This TCR beta chain was documented in a study of blood T cells in healthy people across ages. Broader study findings: Higher diversity, along with more naive CD4+ cells, distinguished long-lived donors from aged donors. Observed TCR beta diversity per million T cells went down as age went up. This fall followed a roughly linear course with age. Lack of knowledge of donor CMV status possibly confounded expanded clonotype changes.

CDR3 length equals 16 residues. Looked up from germline, CDR1 is SGHRS and CDR2 is YFSETQ. Losses at the gene ends were 4 bases for V and 5 bases for J; bases not matched to a gene: 15. Primed by a sample-barcoded 5' primer and a J-beta primer mix, a second PCR proceeded for roughly 7 to 11 cycles. Using its own MiXCR run on the 5' RACE reads, TCRdb lists one record per CDR3 protein. The sample lists 1.5 million to 2 million distinct CDR3 sequences; roughly 28% were seen once. This clonotype was seen only a few times. Its specificity is not known. The clonotype was recovered from a woman in her 30s in good health. The V gene is TRBV5-1, the J gene TRBJ2-7; 7 nucleotides match TRBD2. The sample comprised blood. CDR3 coding DNA: TGCGCCAGCAGCCCGCCCGGGGCCGGGGGGTTGAACGAGCAGTACTTC. This translates into CASSPPGAGGLNEQYF.